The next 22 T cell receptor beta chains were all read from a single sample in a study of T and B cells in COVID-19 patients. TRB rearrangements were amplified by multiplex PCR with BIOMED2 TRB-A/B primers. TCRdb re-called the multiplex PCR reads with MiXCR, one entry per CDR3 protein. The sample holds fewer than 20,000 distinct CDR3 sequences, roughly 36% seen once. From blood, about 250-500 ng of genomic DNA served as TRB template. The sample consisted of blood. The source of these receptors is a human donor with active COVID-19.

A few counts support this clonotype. DNA of the CDR3: TGTGCCAGCAGCACACAGGGTACCGGGGAGCTGTTTTTT. It translates to CASSTQGTGELFF. This chain joins TRBV5-4 and TRBJ2-2, with a possible D match to TRBD1 (6 bases). Germline assignment: CDR1 SGHNT and CDR2 YYREEE (reference sequence). The V gene lost 4 bases and the J gene lost 5 bases, with 9 bases spanning the gap. CDR3 length: 13 amino acids.

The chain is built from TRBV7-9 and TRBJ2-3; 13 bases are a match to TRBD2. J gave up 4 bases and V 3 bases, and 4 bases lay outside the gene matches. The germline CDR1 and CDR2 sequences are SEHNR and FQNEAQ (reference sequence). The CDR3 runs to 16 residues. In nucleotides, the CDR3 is TGTGCCAGCAGCTTCAGACTAGCGGGGGGTGCAGATACGCAGTATTTT. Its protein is CASSFRLAGGADTQYF.

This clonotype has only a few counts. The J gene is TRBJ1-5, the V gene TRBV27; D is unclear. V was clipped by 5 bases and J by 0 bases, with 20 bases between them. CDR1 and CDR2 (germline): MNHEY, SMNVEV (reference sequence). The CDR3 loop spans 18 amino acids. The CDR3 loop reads CASSNSGNPFYSNQPQHF. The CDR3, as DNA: TGTGCCAGCAGTAACTCCGGGAATCCCTTTTATAGCAATCAGCCCCAGCATTTT.

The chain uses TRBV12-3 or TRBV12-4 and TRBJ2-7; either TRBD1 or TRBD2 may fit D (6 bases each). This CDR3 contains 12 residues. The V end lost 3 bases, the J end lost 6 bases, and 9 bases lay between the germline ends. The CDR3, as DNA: TGTGCCAGCAGTTTCGGAGGGGGCGAGCAGTACGTC. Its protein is CASSFGGGEQYV.

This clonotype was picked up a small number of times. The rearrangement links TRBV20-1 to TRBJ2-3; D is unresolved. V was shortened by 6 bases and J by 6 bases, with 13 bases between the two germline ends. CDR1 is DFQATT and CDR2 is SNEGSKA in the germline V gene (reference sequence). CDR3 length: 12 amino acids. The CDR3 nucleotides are TGCAGTGCCATCAGTGGTGGGGATACGCAGTATTTT. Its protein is CSAISGGDTQYF.

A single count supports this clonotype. The CDR3 sequence: CSASKMGEGTDTQYF. The DNA of the CDR3 is TGCAGTGCTAGTAAGATGGGTGAGGGCACAGATACGCAGTATTTT. The rearrangement uses TRBV20-1 and TRBJ2-3; D not resolved. The CDR3 runs to 15 residues. Deletions cut 3 bases from V and 1 base from J, with 14 bases between. Germline-derived CDR1 and CDR2 are DFQATT and SNEGSKA (reference sequence).

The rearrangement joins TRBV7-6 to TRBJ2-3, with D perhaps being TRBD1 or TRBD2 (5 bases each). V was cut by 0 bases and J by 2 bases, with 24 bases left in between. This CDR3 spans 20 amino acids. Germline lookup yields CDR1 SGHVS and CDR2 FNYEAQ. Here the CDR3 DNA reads TGTGCCAGCAGCTTAGCTGGATTACCCGGGGACCCACCCTACACAGATACGCAGTATTTT. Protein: CASSLAGLPGDPPYTDTQYF.

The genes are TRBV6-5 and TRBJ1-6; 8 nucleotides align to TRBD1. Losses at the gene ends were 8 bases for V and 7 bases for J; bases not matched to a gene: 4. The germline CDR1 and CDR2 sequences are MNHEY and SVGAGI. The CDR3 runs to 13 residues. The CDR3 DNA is TGTGCCAGCTGGACAGGGTCGAATTCACCCCTCCACTTT. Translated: CASWTGSNSPLHF.

The CDR3 is CASGTGGGVNEQFF. CDR3 in DNA: TGTGCCAGCGGAACCGGGGGGGGGGTCAATGAGCAGTTCTTC. This sequence joins TRBV18 and TRBJ2-1; 8 bases are a match to TRBD2. Losses at the gene ends were 8 bases for V and 6 bases for J; bases not matched to a gene: 9. Germline V lookup: CDR1 KGHSH, CDR2 LQKENI. The CDR3 contains 14 residues.

CDR3 protein: CAISETGNYGYTF. The CDR3 DNA reads TGTGCCATCAGTGAGACGGGGAACTATGGCTACACCTTC. The chain joins TRBV10-3 to TRBJ1-2; D remains ambiguous. Germline CDR1 reads ENHRY; CDR2 reads SYGVKD. Deletions cut 2 bases from V and 2 bases from J, with 6 bases between. The CDR3 totals 13 residues.

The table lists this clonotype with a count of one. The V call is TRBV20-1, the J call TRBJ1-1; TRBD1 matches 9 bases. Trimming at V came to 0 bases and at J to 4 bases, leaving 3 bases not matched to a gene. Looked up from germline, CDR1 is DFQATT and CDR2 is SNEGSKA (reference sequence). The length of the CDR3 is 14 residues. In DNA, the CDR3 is TGCAGTGCTAGAGAACGGGACAGGGTCACTGAAGCTTTCTTT. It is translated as CSARERDRVTEAFF.

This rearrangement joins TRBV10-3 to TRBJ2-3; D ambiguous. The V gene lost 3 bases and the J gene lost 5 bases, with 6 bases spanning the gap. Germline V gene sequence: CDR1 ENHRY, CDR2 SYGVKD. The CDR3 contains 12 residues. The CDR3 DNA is TGTGCCATCAGTGAAGTTGGAGATACGCAGTATTTT. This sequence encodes CAISEVGDTQYF.

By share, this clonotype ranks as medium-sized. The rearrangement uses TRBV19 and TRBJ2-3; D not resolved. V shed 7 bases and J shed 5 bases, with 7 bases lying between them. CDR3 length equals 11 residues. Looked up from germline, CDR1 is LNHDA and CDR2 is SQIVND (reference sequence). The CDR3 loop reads CASIIGDTQYF. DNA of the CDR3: TGTGCCAGTATAATCGGAGATACGCAGTATTTT.

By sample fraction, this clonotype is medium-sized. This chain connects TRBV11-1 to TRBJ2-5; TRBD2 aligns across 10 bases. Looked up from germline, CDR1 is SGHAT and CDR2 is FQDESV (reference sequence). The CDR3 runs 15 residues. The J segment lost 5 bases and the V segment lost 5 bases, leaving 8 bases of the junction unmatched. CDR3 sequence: CASSHRTSGGETQYF. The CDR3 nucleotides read TGTGCCAGCAGCCACCGGACTAGCGGTGGGGAGACCCAGTACTTC.

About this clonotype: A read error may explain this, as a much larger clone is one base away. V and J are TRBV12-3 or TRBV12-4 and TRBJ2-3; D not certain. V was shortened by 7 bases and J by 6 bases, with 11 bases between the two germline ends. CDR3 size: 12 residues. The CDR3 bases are TGTGCCAGCAACCCGTCAGCCGATACGCAGTATTTT. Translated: CASNPSADTQYF.

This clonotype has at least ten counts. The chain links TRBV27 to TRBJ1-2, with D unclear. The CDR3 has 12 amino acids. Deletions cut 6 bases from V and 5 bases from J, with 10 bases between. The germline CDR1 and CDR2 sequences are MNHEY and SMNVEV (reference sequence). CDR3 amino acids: CASRPGLYGYTF. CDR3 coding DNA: TGTGCCAGCAGACCAGGCTTATATGGCTACACCTTC.

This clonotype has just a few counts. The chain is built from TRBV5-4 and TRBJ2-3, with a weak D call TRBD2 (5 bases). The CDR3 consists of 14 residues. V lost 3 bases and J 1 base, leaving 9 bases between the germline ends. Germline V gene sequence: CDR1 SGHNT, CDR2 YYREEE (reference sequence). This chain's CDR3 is CASSSILGTDTQYF. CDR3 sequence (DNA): TGTGCCAGCAGCTCCATACTAGGCACAGATACGCAGTATTTT. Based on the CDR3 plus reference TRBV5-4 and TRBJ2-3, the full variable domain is ETGVTQSPTHLIKTRGQQVTLRCSSQSGHNTVSWYQQALGQGPQFIFQYYREEENGRGNFPPRFSGLQFPNYSSELNVNALELDDSALYLCASSSILGTDTQYFGPGTRLTVL.

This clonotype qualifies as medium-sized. The CDR3 is CSVEGAGHYEQYF. In nucleotides, the CDR3 is TGCAGCGTTGAAGGAGCGGGGCACTACGAGCAGTACTTC. The V gene is TRBV29-1, the J gene TRBJ2-7; 7 nucleotides match TRBD2. The CDR3 consists of 13 residues. From germline, CDR1 is SQVTM and CDR2 ANQGSEA. The trim removed 1 base at V and 3 bases at J, leaving 3 bases unmatched.

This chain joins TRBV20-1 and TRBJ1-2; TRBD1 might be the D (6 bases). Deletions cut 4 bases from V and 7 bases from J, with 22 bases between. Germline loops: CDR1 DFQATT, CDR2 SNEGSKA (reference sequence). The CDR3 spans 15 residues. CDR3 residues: CSATRSRGNYRGYTF. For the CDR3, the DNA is TGCAGTGCTACACGTTCGAGGGGGAATTATCGTGGCTACACCTTC.

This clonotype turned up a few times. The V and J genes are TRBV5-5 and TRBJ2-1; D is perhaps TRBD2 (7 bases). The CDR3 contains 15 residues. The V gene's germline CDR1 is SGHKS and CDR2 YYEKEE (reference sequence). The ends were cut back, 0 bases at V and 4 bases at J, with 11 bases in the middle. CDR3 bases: TGTGCCAGCAGCTTGGGGGGGGGCCTATACAATGAGCAGTTCTTC. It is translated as CASSLGGGLYNEQFF.

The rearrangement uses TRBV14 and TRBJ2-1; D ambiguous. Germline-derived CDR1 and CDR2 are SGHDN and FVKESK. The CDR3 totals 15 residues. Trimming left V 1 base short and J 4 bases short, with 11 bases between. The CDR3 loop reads CASSQGVAQYNEQFF. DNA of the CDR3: TGTGCCAGCAGCCAAGGAGTTGCCCAATACAATGAGCAGTTCTTC. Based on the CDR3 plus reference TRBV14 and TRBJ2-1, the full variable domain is EAGVTQFPSHSVIEKGQTVTLRCDPISGHDNLYWYRRVMGKEIKFLLHFVKESKQDESGMPNNRFLAERTGGTYSTLKVQPAELEDSGVYFCASSQGVAQYNEQFFGPGTRLTVL.

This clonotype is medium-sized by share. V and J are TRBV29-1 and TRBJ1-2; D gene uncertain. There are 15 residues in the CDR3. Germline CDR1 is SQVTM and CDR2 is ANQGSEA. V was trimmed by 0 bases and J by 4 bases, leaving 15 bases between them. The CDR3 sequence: CSVEDISDLSYGYTF. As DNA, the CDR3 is TGCAGCGTTGAAGATATCTCGGACTTGTCCTATGGCTACACCTTC.